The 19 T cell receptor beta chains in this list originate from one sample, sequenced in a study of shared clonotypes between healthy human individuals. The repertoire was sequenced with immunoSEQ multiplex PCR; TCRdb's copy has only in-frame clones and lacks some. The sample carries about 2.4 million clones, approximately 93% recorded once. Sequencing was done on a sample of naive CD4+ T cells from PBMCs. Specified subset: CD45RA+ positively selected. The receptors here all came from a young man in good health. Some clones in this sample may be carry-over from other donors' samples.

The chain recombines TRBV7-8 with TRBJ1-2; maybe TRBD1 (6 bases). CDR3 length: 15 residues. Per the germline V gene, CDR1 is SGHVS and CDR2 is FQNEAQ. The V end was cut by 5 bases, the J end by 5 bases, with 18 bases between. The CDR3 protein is CASSARLDRPYGYTF. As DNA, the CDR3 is TGTGCCAGCAGCGCACGACTGGACAGACCATATGGCTACACCTTC. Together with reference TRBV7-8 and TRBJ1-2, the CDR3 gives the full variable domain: GAGVSQSPRYKVAKRGQDVALRCDPISGHVSLFWYQQALGQGPEFLTYFQNEAQLDKSGLPSDRFFAERPEGSVSTLKIQRTQQEDSAVYLCASSARLDRPYGYTFGSGTRLTVV.

The CDR3 bases are TGTGCCAGCAGACTAGCGGGAGGACATGAGCAGTTCTTC. It is translated as CASRLAGGHEQFF. The genes are TRBV25-1 and TRBJ2-1; the match to TRBD2 covers 12 bases. The CDR3 length is 13 residues. V shed 6 bases and J 8 bases; nucleotides not matched to a gene: 2. Germline V gene sequence: CDR1 MGHDK, CDR2 SYGVNS. Full variable domain (outside the CDR3, taken from reference TRBV25-1 and TRBJ2-1): EADIYQTPRYLVIGTGKKITLECSQTMGHDKMYWYQQDPGMELHLIHYSYGVNSTEKGDLSSESTVSRIRTEHFPLTLESARPSHTSQYLCASRLAGGHEQFFGPGTRLTVL.

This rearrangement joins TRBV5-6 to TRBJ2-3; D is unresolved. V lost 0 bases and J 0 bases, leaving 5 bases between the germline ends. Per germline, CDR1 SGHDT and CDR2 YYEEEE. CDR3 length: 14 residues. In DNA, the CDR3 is TGTGCCAGCAGCTTGGGCAGTAGCACAGATACGCAGTATTTT. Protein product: CASSLGSSTDTQYF.

CDR3 in amino acids: CASSWAYGTPGTGELFF. The CDR3 nucleotides read TGTGCCAGCAGCTGGGCATACGGGACACCCGGAACCGGGGAGCTGTTTTTT. The V gene is TRBV5-5, the J gene TRBJ2-2, with a possible D match to TRBD1 (6 bases). The length of the CDR3 is 17 residues. Looked up from germline, CDR1 is SGHKS and CDR2 is YYEKEE (reference sequence). Deletions cut 3 bases from V and 5 bases from J, with 20 bases between.

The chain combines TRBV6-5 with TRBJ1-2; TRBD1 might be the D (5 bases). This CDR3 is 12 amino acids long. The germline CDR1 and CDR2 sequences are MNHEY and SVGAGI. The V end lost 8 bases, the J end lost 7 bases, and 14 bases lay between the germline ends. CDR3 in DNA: TGTGCCAGCTCTGGGGGGTTCTTTGGCTACACCTTC. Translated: CASSGGFFGYTF.

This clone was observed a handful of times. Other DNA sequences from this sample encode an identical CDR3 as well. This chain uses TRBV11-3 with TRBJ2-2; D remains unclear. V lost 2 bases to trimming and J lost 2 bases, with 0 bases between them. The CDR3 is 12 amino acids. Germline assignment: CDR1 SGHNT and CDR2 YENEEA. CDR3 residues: CASSLNTGELFF. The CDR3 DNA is TGTGCCAGCAGCTTAAACACCGGGGAGCTGTTTTTT.

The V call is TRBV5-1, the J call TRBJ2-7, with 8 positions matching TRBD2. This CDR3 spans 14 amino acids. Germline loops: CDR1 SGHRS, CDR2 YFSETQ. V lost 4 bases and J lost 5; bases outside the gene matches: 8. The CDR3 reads CASSNNREGHEQYF. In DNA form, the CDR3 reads TGCGCCAGCAGCAATAACCGGGAGGGCCACGAGCAGTACTTC. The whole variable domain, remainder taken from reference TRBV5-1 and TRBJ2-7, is KAGVTQTPRYLIKTRGQQVTLSCSPISGHRSVSWYQQTPGQGLQFLFEYFSETQRNKGNFPGRFSGRQFSNSRSEMNVSTLELGDSALYLCASSNNREGHEQYFGPGTRLTVT.

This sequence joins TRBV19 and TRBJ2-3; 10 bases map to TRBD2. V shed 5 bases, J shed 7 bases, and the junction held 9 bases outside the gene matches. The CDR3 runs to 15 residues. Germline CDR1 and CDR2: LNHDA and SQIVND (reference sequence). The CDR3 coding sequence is TGTGCCAGTAGTCCGGGGCTAGCGGGAGTCTATACGCAGTATTTT. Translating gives CASSPGLAGVYTQYF.

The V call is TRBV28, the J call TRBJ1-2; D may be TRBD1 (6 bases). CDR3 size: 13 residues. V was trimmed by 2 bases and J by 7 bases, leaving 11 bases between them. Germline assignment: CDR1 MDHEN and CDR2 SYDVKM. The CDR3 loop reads CASSLGGGPGYTF. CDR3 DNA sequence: TGTGCCAGCAGTTTAGGAGGGGGGCCTGGCTACACCTTC.

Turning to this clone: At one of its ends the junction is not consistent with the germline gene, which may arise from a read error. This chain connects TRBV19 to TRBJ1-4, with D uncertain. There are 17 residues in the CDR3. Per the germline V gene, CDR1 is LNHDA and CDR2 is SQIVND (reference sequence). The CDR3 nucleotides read TGTGCCAGTAGCATTGGCGTGAGCAGGACCTCTAACGAAAAACTGTTTTTT. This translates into CASSIGVSRTSNEKLFF.

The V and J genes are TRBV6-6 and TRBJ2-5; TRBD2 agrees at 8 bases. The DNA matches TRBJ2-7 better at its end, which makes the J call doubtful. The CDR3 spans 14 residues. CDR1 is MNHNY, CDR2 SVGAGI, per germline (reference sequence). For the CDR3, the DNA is TGTGCCAGCAGTCCCCCGGCGGGAGGTTACGAGCAGTACTTC. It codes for CASSPPAGGYEQYF.

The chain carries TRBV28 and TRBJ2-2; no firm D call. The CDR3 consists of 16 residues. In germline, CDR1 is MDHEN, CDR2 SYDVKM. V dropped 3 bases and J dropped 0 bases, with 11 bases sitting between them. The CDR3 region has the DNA TGTGCCAGCAGTTTTGGTGCCACCTCGAACACCGGGGAGCTGTTTTTT. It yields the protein CASSFGATSNTGELFF.

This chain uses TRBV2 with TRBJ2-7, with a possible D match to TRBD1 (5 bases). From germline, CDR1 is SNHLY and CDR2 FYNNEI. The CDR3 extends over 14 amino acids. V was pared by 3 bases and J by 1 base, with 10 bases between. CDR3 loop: CASSDDSPSYEQYF. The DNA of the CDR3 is TGTGCCAGCAGTGATGACAGTCCTTCCTACGAGCAGTACTTC.

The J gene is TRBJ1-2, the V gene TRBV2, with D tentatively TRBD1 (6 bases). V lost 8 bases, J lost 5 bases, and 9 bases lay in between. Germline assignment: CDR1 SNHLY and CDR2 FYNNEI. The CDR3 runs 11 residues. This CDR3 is CASAQGYGYTF. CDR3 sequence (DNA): TGTGCCAGCGCGCAGGGGTATGGCTACACCTTC.

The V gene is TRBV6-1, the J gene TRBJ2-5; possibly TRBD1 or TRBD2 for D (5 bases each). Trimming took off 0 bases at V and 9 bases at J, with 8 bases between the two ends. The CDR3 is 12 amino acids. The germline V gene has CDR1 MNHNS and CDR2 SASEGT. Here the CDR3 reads CASSEAGDAQYF. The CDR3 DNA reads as TGTGCCAGCAGTGAAGCGGGGGATGCCCAGTACTTC.

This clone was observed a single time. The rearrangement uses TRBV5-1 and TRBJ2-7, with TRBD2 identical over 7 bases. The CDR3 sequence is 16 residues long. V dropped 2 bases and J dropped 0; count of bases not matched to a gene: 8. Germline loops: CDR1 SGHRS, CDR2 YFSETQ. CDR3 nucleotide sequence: TGCGCCAGCAGCTTCAACCCCGGGACTACCTCCTACGAGCAGTACTTC. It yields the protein CASSFNPGTTSYEQYF.

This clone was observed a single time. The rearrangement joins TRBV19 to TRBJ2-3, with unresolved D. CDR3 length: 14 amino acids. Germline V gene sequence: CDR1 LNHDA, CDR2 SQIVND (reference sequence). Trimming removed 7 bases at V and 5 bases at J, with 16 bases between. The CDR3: CASKNSSAVDTQYF. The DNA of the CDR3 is TGTGCCAGTAAGAACTCCTCGGCCGTAGATACGCAGTATTTT.

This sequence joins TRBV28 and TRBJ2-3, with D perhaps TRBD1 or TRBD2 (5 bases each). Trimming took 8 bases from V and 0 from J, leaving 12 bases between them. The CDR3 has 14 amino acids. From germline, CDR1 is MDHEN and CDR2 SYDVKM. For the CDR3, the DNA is TGTGCCAGCGGTGGGGGATCTAGCACAGATACGCAGTATTTT. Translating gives CASGGGSSTDTQYF.

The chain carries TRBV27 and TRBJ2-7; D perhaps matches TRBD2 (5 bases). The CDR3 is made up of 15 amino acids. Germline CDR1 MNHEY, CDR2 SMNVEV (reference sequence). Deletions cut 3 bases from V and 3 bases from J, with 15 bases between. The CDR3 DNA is TGTGCCAGCAGTTTCTTACGGACTGTTATCTACGAGCAGTACTTC. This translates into CASSFLRTVIYEQYF.